The 9 T cell receptor beta chains below come from one sample, sequenced in a study of blood T cells in healthy people across ages. Primed by a sample-barcoded 5' primer and a J-beta primer mix, a second PCR proceeded for 7 to 11 cycles. In TCRdb, the 5' RACE reads were re-called with MiXCR into one record per CDR3 protein. The sample records about 680,000 distinct CDR3 sequences, 45% to 50% being singletons. The sequencing sample was made of blood. The receptors stem from an older woman in good health.

This chain links TRBV27 with TRBJ1-3; 10 bases agree with TRBD1. Germline CDR1 reads MNHEY; CDR2 reads SMNVEV (reference sequence). This CDR3 has 16 amino acids. Trimming removed 5 bases from V and 2 bases from J; junction bases left unmatched: 6. CDR3 in amino acids: CASSPRQGATGNTIYF. The CDR3 coding sequence is TGTGCCAGCAGTCCCAGACAGGGGGCGACTGGAAACACCATATATTTT.

Comments on this clonotype: One base away lies a much larger clone, so this may be a sequencing read error. The chain is built from TRBV7-6 and TRBJ1-4; possibly TRBD1 for D (5 bases). V lost 1 base and J 14 bases, leaving 11 bases between the germline ends. This CDR3 comprises 12 residues. In germline, CDR1 is SGHVS, CDR2 FNYEAQ. CDR3 DNA: TGTGCCAGCAGCTTAGTGGGGGAGGACCTGTTTTTT. Encoded protein: CASSLVGEDLFF.

The chain carries TRBV20-1 and TRBJ1-6; TRBD1 is a possible D gene (5 bases). Trimming took 5 bases from V and 5 from J, leaving 13 bases between them. The CDR3 runs 14 residues. CDR1 is DFQATT and CDR2 is SNEGSKA in the germline V gene (reference sequence). The chain's CDR3 is CSAGGTANNSPLHF. The CDR3, as DNA: TGCAGTGCTGGGGGGACCGCCAATAATTCACCCCTCCACTTT.

The V gene is TRBV7-2, the J gene TRBJ2-3, with TRBD2 matching over 16 bases. The CDR3 contains 19 residues. Germline loops: CDR1 SGHTA, CDR2 FQGNSA. The V and J ends lost 1 base and 0 bases, in that order; junction bases with no gene match: 4. The CDR3 reads CASSLVAGLAGGSTDTQYF. The CDR3 nucleotides read TGTGCCAGCAGCTTAGTTGCGGGACTAGCGGGAGGGAGCACAGATACGCAGTATTTT.

Concerning this clonotype itself: This sequence may be a read error, since a much larger clone differs from it by one base. V and J are TRBV7-3 and TRBJ1-4, with 8 bases lining up with TRBD1. Trimming cost V 5 bases and J 12 bases; bases outside gene matches: 11. CDR3 length equals 14 residues. Germline CDR1 reads SGHTA; CDR2 reads FQGTGA. CDR3 in DNA: TGTGCCAGCAGCCAAGGACAGGGAGACGAAGAACTGTTTTTT. The encoded protein is CASSQGQGDEELFF.

V gene TRBV11-2 combines with J gene TRBJ2-3; a weak D match, TRBD1 (6 bases). Germline V lookup: CDR1 SGHAT, CDR2 FQNNGV. V was shortened by 0 bases and J by 6 bases, with 13 bases between the two germline ends. This CDR3 comprises 15 residues. The CDR3 sequence is CASSLEGTHGDTQYF. As DNA, the CDR3 is TGTGCCAGCAGCTTAGAAGGGACACACGGGGATACGCAGTATTTT.

The chain employs TRBV4-3 and TRBJ2-7; the match to TRBD1 covers 9 bases. The germline V gene encodes CDR1 LGHNA and CDR2 YSLEER. J gave up 4 bases and V 1 base, and 8 bases lay outside the gene matches. The CDR3 is made up of 16 amino acids. Here the CDR3 DNA reads TGCGCCAGCAGCCAAGGGATCGGGACAGGGAGATACGAGCAGTACTTC. It yields the protein CASSQGIGTGRYEQYF.

This clonotype was detected a few times. The gene calls are TRBV5-6 and TRBJ2-5, with TRBD2 identical over 9 bases. V lost 3 bases and J lost 5; bases outside the gene matches: 5. This CDR3 has 14 residues. Germline V gene lookup returns CDR1 SGHDT and CDR2 YYEEEE. The CDR3 spells CASSSLAGEETQYF. DNA of the CDR3: TGTGCCAGCAGCTCTTTAGCGGGAGAGGAGACCCAGTACTTC.

This clonotype has just a few counts. This may be a read error: a much more frequent sequence differs by one nucleotide. This chain uses TRBV12-3 or TRBV12-4 with TRBJ2-1; possibly TRBD2 for D (5 bases). The CDR3 covers 15 residues. Trimming took 3 bases from V and 4 from J, leaving 13 bases between them. CDR3 sequence: CASSFVRAAYNEQFF. DNA of the CDR3: TGTGCCAGCAGTTTTGTGCGAGCGGCGTACAATGAGCAGTTCTTC.